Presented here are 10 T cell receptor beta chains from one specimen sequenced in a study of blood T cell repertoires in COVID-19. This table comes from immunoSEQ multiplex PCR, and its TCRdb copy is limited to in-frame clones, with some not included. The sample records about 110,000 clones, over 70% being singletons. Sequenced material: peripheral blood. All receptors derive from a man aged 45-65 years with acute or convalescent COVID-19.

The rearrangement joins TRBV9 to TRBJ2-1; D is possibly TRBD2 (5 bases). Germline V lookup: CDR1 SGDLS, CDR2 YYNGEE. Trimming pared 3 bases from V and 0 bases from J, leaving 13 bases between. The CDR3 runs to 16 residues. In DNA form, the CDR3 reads TGTGCCAGCAGCGCTGGACTGGCGAGCTCCTACAATGAGCAGTTCTTC. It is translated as CASSAGLASSYNEQFF.

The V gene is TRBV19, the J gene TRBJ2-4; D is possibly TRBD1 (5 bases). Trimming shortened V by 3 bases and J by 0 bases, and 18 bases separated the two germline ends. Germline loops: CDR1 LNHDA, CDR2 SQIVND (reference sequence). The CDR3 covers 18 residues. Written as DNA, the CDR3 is TGTGCCAGTAGTATCACCTTTCCAGGGCAGTCAGCCAAAAACATTCAGTACTTC. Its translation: CASSITFPGQSAKNIQYF. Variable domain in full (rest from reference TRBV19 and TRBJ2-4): DGGITQSPKYLFRKEGQNVTLSCEQNLNHDAMYWYRQDPGQGLRLIYYSQIVNDFQKGDIAEGYSVSREKKESFPLTVTSAQKNPTAFYLCASSITFPGQSAKNIQYFGAGTRLSVL.

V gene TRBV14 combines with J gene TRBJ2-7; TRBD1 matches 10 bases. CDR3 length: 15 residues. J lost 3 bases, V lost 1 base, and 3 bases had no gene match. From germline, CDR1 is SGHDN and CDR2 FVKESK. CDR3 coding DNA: TGTGCCAGCAGCCAAGCGGGACAGGGGTTCTACGAGCAGTACTTC. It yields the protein CASSQAGQGFYEQYF.

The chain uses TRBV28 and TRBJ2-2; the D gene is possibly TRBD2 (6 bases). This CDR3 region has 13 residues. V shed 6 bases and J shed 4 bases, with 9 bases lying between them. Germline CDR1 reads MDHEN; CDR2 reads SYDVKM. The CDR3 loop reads CASRVGGTGELFF. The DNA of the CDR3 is TGTGCCAGCAGAGTGGGGGGCACCGGGGAGCTGTTTTTT.

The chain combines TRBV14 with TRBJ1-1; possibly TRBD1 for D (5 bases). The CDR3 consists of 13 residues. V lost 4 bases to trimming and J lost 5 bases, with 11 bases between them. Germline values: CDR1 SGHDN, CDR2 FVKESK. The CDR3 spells CASSRFQGTEAFF. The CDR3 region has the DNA TGTGCCAGCAGCCGGTTCCAGGGTACTGAAGCTTTCTTT.

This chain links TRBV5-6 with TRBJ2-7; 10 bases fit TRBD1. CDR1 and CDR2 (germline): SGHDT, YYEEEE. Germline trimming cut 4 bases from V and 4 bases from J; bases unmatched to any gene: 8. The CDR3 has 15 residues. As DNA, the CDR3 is TGTGCCAGCAGCCTCGACAGGGGGCAGGGGTACGAGCAGTACTTC. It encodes CASSLDRGQGYEQYF.

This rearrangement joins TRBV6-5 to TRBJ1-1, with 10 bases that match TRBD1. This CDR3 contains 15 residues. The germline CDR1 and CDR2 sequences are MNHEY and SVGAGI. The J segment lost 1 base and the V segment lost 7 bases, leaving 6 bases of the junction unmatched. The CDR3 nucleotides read TGTGCCAGCAACCCGACAGGGGGCCCGAACACTGAAGCTTTCTTT. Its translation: CASNPTGGPNTEAFF.

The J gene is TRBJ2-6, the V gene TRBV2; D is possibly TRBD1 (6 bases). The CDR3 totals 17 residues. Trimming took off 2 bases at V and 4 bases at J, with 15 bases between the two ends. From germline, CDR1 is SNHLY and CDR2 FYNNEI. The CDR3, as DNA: TGTGCCAGCAGTGAACAGGGGATAGTCGCCGGGGCCAACGTCCTGACTTTC. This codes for CASSEQGIVAGANVLTF.

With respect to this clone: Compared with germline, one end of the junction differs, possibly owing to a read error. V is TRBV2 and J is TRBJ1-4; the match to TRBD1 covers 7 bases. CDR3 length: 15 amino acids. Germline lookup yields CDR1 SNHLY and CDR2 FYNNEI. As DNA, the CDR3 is TGTGCAAGCAGTATGGTGTCAGGGGGTAATGAAAAACTGTTTTTT. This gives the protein CASSMVSGGNEKLFF.

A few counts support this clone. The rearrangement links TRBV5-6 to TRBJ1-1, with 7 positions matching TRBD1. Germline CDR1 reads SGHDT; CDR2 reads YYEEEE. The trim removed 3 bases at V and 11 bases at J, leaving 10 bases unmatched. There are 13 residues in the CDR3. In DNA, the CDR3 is TGTGCCAGCAGCTGGGGCCAGGGGGGTGGTGCTTTCTTT. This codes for CASSWGQGGGAFF.